The sequence of this TCR beta chain was determined in a study of T cell repertoires in ileal Crohn's disease. About the study: From the resection specimen's proximal margin, biopsies were taken as MI. Per sample, roughly 530 nanograms of biopsy DNA were TCRB immunosequenced. Whole-study findings and limits: Compared with CD4 T cells, sorted CD8 cells carried more expanded clones.

Here immunoSEQ multiplex PCR was the method, and the copy in TCRdb shows in-frame clones only, minus some. The sample includes several thousand clones, around 70% of them seen just once. The CDR3 has 13 amino acids. Germline loops: CDR1 MNHNS, CDR2 SASEGT. V lost 3 bases and J lost 4, with 7 bases in between. This clone was seen more than once but under ten times. Its target is unknown. Described time point: proximal margin of the surgical specimen (macroscopically non-inflamed). Sequenced sample: ileal tissue. The receptor comes from an adult with Crohn's disease. This chain links TRBV6-1 with TRBJ1-5, with a weak D call TRBD1 (6 bases). CDR3 nucleotide sequence: TGTGCCAGCAGTGACCAGGGGAATCAGCCCCAGCATTTT. This encodes CASSDQGNQPQHF.